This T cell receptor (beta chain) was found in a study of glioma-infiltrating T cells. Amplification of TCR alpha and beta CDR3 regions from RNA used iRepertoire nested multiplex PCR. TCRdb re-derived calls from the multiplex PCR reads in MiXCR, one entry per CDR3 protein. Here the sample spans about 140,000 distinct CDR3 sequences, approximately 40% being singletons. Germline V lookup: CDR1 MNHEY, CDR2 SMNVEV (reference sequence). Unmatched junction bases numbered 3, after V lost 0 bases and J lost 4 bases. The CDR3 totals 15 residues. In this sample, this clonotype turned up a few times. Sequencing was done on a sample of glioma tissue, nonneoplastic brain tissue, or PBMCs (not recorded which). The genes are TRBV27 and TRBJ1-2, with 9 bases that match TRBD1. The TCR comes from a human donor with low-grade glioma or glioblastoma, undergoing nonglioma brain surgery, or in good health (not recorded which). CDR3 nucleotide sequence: TGTGCCAGCAGTTTATCAACGGGACAGGGCTATGGCTACACCTTC. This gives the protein CASSLSTGQGYGYTF.